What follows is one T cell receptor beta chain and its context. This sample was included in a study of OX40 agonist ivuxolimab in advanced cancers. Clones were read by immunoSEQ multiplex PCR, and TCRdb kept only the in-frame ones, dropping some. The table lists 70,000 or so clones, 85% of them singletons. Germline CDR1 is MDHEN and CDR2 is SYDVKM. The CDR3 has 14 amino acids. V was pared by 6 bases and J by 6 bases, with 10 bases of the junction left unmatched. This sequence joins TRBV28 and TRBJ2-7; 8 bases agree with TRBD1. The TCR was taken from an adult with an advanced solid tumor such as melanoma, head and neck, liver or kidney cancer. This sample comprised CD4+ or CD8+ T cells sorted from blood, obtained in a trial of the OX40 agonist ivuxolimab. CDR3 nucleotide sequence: TGTGCCAGCAGACTCCCAGGACAGGGATCCGAGCAGTACTTC. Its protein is CASRLPGQGSEQYF.